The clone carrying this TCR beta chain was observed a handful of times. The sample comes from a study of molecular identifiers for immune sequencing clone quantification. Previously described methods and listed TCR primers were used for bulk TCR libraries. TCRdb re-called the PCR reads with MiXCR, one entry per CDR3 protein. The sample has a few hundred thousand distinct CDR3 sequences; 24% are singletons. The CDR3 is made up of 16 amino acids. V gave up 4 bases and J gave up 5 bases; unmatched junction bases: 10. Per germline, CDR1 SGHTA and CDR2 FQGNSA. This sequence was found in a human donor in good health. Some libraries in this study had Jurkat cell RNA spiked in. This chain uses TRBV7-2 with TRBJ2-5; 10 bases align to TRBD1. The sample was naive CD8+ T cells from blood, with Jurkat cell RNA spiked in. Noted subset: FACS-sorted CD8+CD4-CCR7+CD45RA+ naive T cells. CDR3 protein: CASSWGPGQGFETQYF. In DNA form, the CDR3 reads TGTGCCAGCAGCTGGGGACCGGGACAGGGGTTTGAGACCCAGTACTTC.